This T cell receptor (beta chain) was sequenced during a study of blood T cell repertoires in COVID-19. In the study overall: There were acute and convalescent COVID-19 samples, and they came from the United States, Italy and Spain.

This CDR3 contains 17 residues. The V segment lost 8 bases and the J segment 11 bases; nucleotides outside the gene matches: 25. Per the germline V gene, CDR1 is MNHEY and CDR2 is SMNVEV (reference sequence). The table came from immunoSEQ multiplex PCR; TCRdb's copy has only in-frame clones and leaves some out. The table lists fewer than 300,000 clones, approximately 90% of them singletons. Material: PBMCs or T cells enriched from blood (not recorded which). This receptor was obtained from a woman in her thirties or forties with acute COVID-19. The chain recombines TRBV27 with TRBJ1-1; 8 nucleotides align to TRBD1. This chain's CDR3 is CASGDRGGFIGLPGAFF. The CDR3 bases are TGTGCCAGCGGTGACAGGGGTGGGTTTATCGGTCTCCCGGGGGCTTTCTTT.